Listed below are T cell receptor beta chains from one sample, sequenced in a study of identical twins. TCRdb re-derived calls from the 5' RACE reads in MiXCR, one entry per CDR3 protein. The sample lists 1.5 million to 2 million distinct CDR3 sequences, roughly a third seen once, with less than 0.35% in the top ten. What was sequenced was cord blood. The source is a newborn girl in good health. The CDR3 runs from the conserved cysteine through the conserved F or W. A D gene is named only where the DNA matches it firmly. Clone size is shown for a subset of rows, as once, few, many or a class of expanded clone.

abundance	v_gene	d_gene	j_gene	CDR3nt	CDR3aa
many	TRBV20-1	-	TRBJ2-1	TGCAGCGCCAGGACGTCAAATGAGCAGTTCTTC	CSARTSNEQFF
few	TRBV20-1	TRBD2	TRBJ2-3	TGCAGTGCTAGAGATCCCTCACTAGCGGGGGGGCCCGCAGATACGCAGTATTTT	CSARDPSLAGGPADTQYF
few	TRBV11-2	TRBD2	TRBJ2-7	TGTGCCAGCAGCTTAGTATCTAGCGGGAGTCGCGAGCAGTACTTC	CASSLVSSGSREQYF
few	TRBV20-1	-	TRBJ2-5	TGCAGTGCTCTCCCTAGTCAAGAGACCCAGTACTTC	CSALPSQETQYF
few	TRBV11-2	TRBD2	TRBJ2-3	TGTGCCAGCAGCGATCAATTACTAGCGGGGAGCACAGATACGCAGTATTTT	CASSDQLLAGSTDTQYF
-	TRBV12-3/TRBV12-4	-	TRBJ1-1	TGTGCCAGCAGCCAAGGACATAGGGGGGGGTACACTGAAGCTTTCTTT	CASSQGHRGGYTEAFF
-	TRBV5-1	-	TRBJ2-3	TGCGCCAGCTTCGAGGTCGTCGCCTCAGATACGCAGTATTTT	CASFEVVASDTQYF
-	TRBV7-9	TRBD1	TRBJ2-1	TGTGCCAGCAGCTTAGGTCCTAAAGAGGGGGCCCGGGAGCAGTTCTTC	CASSLGPKEGAREQFF
few	TRBV5-1	-	TRBJ1-1	TGCGCCAGCAGCTTGGTGGGAAACATCATGAACACTGAAGCTTTCTTT	CASSLVGNIMNTEAFF
-	TRBV29-1	-	TRBJ2-5	TGCAGCGTTGAAGCCGGCGGGCGAGAGACCCAGTACTTC	CSVEAGGRETQYF
-	TRBV2	-	TRBJ1-5	TGTGCCAGCAACCGGGACACCAATCAGCCCCAGCATTTT	CASNRDTNQPQHF